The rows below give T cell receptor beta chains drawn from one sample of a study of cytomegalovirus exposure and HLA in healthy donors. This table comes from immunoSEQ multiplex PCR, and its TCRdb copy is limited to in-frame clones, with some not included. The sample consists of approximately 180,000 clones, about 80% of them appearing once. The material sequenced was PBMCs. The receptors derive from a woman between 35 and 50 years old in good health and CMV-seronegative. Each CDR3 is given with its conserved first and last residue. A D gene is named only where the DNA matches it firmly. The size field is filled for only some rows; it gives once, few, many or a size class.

CDR3: CSVGAGQQETQYF
DNA: TGCAGCGTTGGGGCAGGGCAACAAGAGACCCAGTACTTC
D: .
size: .
V: TRBV29-1
J: TRBJ2-5

CDR3: CASSLGPTPVGRGQETQYF
DNA: TGCGCCAGCAGCTTGGGGCCGACTCCGGTCGGCAGGGGACAAGAGACCCAGTACTTC
D: .
size: .
V: TRBV5-1
J: TRBJ2-5

CDR3: CASSQEGGADTQYF
DNA: TGCGCCAGCAGCCAAGAAGGGGGGGCAGATACGCAGTATTTT
D: .
size: .
V: TRBV4-3
J: TRBJ2-3

CDR3: CASARDSNTEAFF
DNA: TGTGCCAGCGCTCGGGACAGCAACACTGAAGCTTTCTTT
D: TRBD1
size: .
V: TRBV6-5
J: TRBJ1-1

CDR3: CASSPRGQGIVEGYTF
DNA: TGTGCCAGCAGCCCTCGGGGACAGGGCATTGTAGAAGGCTACACCTTC
D: TRBD1
size: .
V: TRBV7-2
J: TRBJ1-2

CDR3: CASSLAGTGIAGNTIYF
DNA: TGCGCCAGCAGCTTGGCCGGGACAGGGATCGCTGGAAACACCATATATTTT
D: TRBD1
size: .
V: TRBV5-1
J: TRBJ1-3

CDR3: CAWSDRGRGKLFF
DNA: TGTGCCTGGAGCGACAGGGGGCGGGGAAAACTGTTTTTT
D: TRBD1
size: .
V: TRBV30
J: TRBJ1-4

CDR3: CAWSKPSRGYQPQHF
DNA: TGTGCCTGGAGTAAACCCTCCAGGGGCTATCAGCCCCAGCATTTT
D: .
size: .
V: TRBV30
J: TRBJ1-5

CDR3: CASSSRDRGTYEQYF
DNA: TGTGCCAGCAGCAGCCGGGACAGGGGTACCTACGAGCAGTACTTC
D: .
size: .
V: TRBV21-1
J: TRBJ2-7

CDR3: CASSPGTGGTEAFF
DNA: TGTGCCAGCTCACCCGGGACAGGGGGTACTGAAGCTTTCTTT
D: TRBD1
size: .
V: TRBV18
J: TRBJ1-1

CDR3: CASSQEQRNSPLHF
DNA: TGTGCCAGCAGCCAAGAGCAGCGAAATTCACCCCTCCACTTT
D: .
size: .
V: TRBV4-2
J: TRBJ1-6

CDR3: CAWSVGQYNEQFF
DNA: TGTGCCTGGAGTGTGGGACAATACAATGAGCAGTTCTTC
D: .
size: .
V: TRBV30
J: TRBJ2-1

CDR3: CASSFLSTNYGYTF
DNA: TGTGCCAGCAGCTTTCTAAGTACTAACTATGGCTACACCTTC
D: .
size: .
V: TRBV5-6
J: TRBJ1-2

CDR3: CASRSLAGLEGDEQFF
DNA: TGTGCCAGCAGATCCCTTGCGGGACTAGAGGGCGATGAGCAGTTCTTC
D: TRBD2
size: .
V: TRBV27
J: TRBJ2-1

CDR3: CASSDGGARRNTGELFF
DNA: TGTGCCAGTAGTGATGGGGGGGCCAGGAGGAACACCGGGGAGCTGTTTTTT
D: .
size: .
V: TRBV19
J: TRBJ2-2

CDR3: CASRGQGTYEQYF
DNA: TGTGCCAGCAGGGGACAGGGCACCTACGAGCAGTACTTC
D: TRBD1
size: .
V: TRBV6-1
J: TRBJ2-7

CDR3: CASRGSGQGENTIYF
DNA: TGTGCCAGCCGAGGTTCGGGACAGGGGGAAAACACCATATATTTT
D: TRBD1
size: .
V: TRBV2
J: TRBJ1-3

CDR3: CASSHRRLSGTGRPDTQYF
DNA: TGTGCCAGCAGCCATAGGAGGTTATCGGGGACAGGGAGGCCAGATACGCAGTATTTT
D: TRBD1
size: .
V: TRBV14
J: TRBJ2-3

CDR3: CASSTPLGGRGNQPQHF
DNA: TGTGCCAGTAGTACCCCTCTCGGCGGGCGCGGCAATCAGCCCCAGCATTTT
D: .
size: .
V: TRBV19
J: TRBJ1-5

CDR3: CASSSPPGLAGAGELFF
DNA: TGTGCCAGCAGCTCACCACCGGGACTAGCGGGAGCCGGGGAGCTGTTTTTT
D: TRBD2
size: .
V: TRBV5-6
J: TRBJ2-2

CDR3: CASRPGNTEAFF
DNA: TGTGCCAGCAGACCAGGGAACACTGAAGCTTTCTTT
D: .
size: .
V: TRBV6-5
J: TRBJ1-1

CDR3: CASSLGAGGYYGYTF
DNA: TGCGCCAGCAGCTTGGGCGCAGGGGGGTACTATGGCTACACCTTC
D: TRBD1
size: few
V: TRBV5-1
J: TRBJ1-2

CDR3: CASSLLLAGDTQYF
DNA: TGCGCCAGCAGCTTGCTTCTAGCGGGAGATACGCAGTATTTT
D: TRBD2
size: .
V: TRBV5-1
J: TRBJ2-3

CDR3: CASSPGQGEYSNQPQHF
DNA: TGCGCCAGCAGCCCGGGACAGGGGGAATATAGCAATCAGCCCCAGCATTTT
D: TRBD1
size: .
V: TRBV5-1
J: TRBJ1-5

CDR3: CASSLDSSMVQFF
DNA: TGTGCCAGCAGCTTGGACAGTTCCATGGTGCAGTTCTTC
D: .
size: .
V: TRBV7-2
J: TRBJ2-1